A selection of T cell receptor beta chains follows, all from one sample in a study of regulatory T cells in long-lasting Graves disease. Each CDR3 protein is one row after TCRdb ran MiXCR on the multiplex PCR reads. The sample lists 500,000 to 700,000 distinct CDR3 sequences, 30% seen once, with 40% to 50% in the top ten. The sample consisted of peripheral blood mononuclear cells (PBMCs), taken when the disease was refractory, from a patient treated with antithyroid drugs. The receptors shown here come from a female donor with Graves disease. CDR3s include the opening cysteine and the closing phenylalanine or tryptophan. Fields, in order: V gene, J gene, CDR3 protein.

TRBV5-4	TRBJ1-4	CASSQPTGGNEKLFF
TRBV20-1	TRBJ1-2	CSATKGEGQGAGRSYGYTF
TRBV15	TRBJ2-5	CATSSFRATETQYF
TRBV12-3/TRBV12-4	TRBJ2-7	CASSPFGSGYEQYF
TRBV15	TRBJ2-3	CATRAGSTDTQYF
TRBV2	TRBJ1-5	CASSGQGAVNQPQHF
TRBV25-1	TRBJ1-1	CASSEVSGLNTEAFF
TRBV6-2/TRBV6-3	TRBJ2-7	CASSYASMGLGEQYF
TRBV28	TRBJ2-1	CAALGSRRRNEQFF
TRBV6-1	TRBJ2-2	CATHTSGPDTGELFF
TRBV3-1	TRBJ1-4	CASSRGQGTTNEKLFF
TRBV24-1	TRBJ1-1	CATRAGLNTEAFF
TRBV20-1	TRBJ1-3	CSAHDNFAGNTIYF
TRBV5-1	TRBJ2-7	CASTRVPGTITREQYF
TRBV30	TRBJ1-2	CAWKVGQTGYTF
TRBV5-1	TRBJ2-2	CASSLETSTGELFF
TRBV20-1	TRBJ2-6	CSARGRPETGANVLTF
TRBV5-1	TRBJ2-3	CASSLETSAYTDTQYF
TRBV29-1	TRBJ1-2	CSVGDGRIYTF
TRBV12-3/TRBV12-4	TRBJ2-1	CASSLTGGEWILYNEQFF
TRBV6-1	TRBJ1-6	CASSDLSQGWNSPLHF
TRBV9	TRBJ1-2	CASSVGVLGHGYTF
TRBV7-3	TRBJ1-2	CASSHSRTGLVYGYTF
TRBV20-1	TRBJ2-5	CSARPVPQETQYF
TRBV27	TRBJ2-3	CASSLRGRGPSGTDTQYF
TRBV20-1	TRBJ2-7	CSASPPRPGLGAYEQYF
TRBV29-1	TRBJ1-4	CSVAWTGNEKLFF
TRBV6-5	TRBJ2-7	CASSSPGGRTYEQYF
TRBV28	TRBJ1-2	CASSLTGGSYGYTF
TRBV6-1	TRBJ2-5	CASSGTGRQETQYF
TRBV6-2/TRBV6-3	TRBJ1-1	CASTPGGRTVAFF
TRBV6-5	TRBJ2-7	CASSYGGQLTYEQYF
TRBV27	TRBJ2-7	CASSKNSYEQYF
TRBV25-1	TRBJ1-1	CASTPGQPLLNTEAFF
TRBV3-1	TRBJ2-7	CASSQLSGGEQYF
TRBV5-4	TRBJ2-6	CASNGGTAGANVLTF
TRBV6-5	TRBJ2-7	CASSYTTASLYEQYF
TRBV7-3	TRBJ2-2	CASSKQGAGTGELFF
TRBV28	TRBJ1-1	CASSLYSTEAFF
TRBV18	TRBJ1-6	CASSPSNSPLHF
TRBV29-1	TRBJ1-1	CSVELTEAFF
TRBV12-3/TRBV12-4	TRBJ2-5	CASSLARSRRETQYF
TRBV27	TRBJ1-1	CASSSPTGVNTEAFF
TRBV10-1	TRBJ2-2	CASSKGAGTMNTGELFF
TRBV20-1	TRBJ2-7	CSANTGTGGTSAYEQYF
TRBV6-1	TRBJ2-7	CASTGLADEYEQYF
TRBV4-2	TRBJ1-2	CASSQGLGGAGGYTF
TRBV20-1	TRBJ1-3	CSATQGTGNTIYF
TRBV29-1	TRBJ1-5	CSVGPDPQHF
TRBV6-1	TRBJ1-5	CASSQNRQQPQHF
TRBV7-3	TRBJ2-6	CASSPRGKTTSGANVLTF
TRBV20-1	TRBJ1-1	CSARDPDRGFEAFF
TRBV20-1	TRBJ1-3	CSARETGSGNTIYF
TRBV24-1	TRBJ1-1	CATSEQGATEAFF
TRBV5-1	TRBJ1-5	CASSPGDRLGPQHF
TRBV7-9	TRBJ2-2	CASSSLAGGPGELFF
TRBV6-1	TRBJ2-5	CASRDGPQETQYF
TRBV11-2	TRBJ2-7	CASSLEAARSYEQYF
TRBV29-1	TRBJ1-1	CSVGGTGGNTEAFF